Below are 27 T cell receptor beta chains sequenced from a single sample in a study of T-cell reconstitution after alpha-beta-depleted transplantation in children. Unique molecular identifiers were incorporated during preparation of the TCRbeta library. TCRdb re-called the PCR reads with MiXCR, one entry per CDR3 protein. This sample yields 90,000 to 100,000 distinct CDR3 sequences, of which about a quarter are seen a single time; roughly a fifth belongs to the top ten. The source material was PBMCs, sampled before TCRalphabeta/CD19-depleted stem cell transplant. The receptors were gathered from a boy aged 2-15 years with acute lymphoblastic leukemia, due to receive a stem cell transplant.

The rearrangement uses TRBV4-1 and TRBJ2-1, with 9 bases aligning to TRBD2. CDR1 MGHRA and CDR2 YSYEKL come from the germline V gene. The CDR3 loop spans 18 amino acids. V dropped 4 bases and J dropped 4; count of bases not matched to a gene: 14. The chain's CDR3 is CASSPGRVATSGYNEQFF. CDR3 in DNA: TGCGCCAGCAGCCCAGGTCGGGTGGCCACTAGCGGGTACAATGAGCAGTTCTTC.

This clonotype was seen repeatedly, ten times or more. The chain employs TRBV29-1 and TRBJ1-2; D may be TRBD1 (5 bases). Trimming pared 5 bases from V and 1 base from J, leaving 11 bases between. Germline CDR1 and CDR2: SQVTM and ANQGSEA. This CDR3 region has 13 residues. CDR3 coding DNA: TGCAGCGTTAGCTTGACAGTTAACTATGGCTACACCTTC. Residues: CSVSLTVNYGYTF.

This clonotype has just a few counts. The chain recombines TRBV12-3 or TRBV12-4 with TRBJ2-1, with D possibly TRBD1 on 6 matching bases. Trimming took 3 bases from V and 7 from J, leaving 13 bases between them. There are 14 residues in the CDR3. CDR3 bases: TGTGCCAGCAGTTTGCCAGGGGCCATAAATGAGCAGTTCTTC. It translates to CASSLPGAINEQFF.

The sample holds a few counts of this clonotype. The J gene is TRBJ2-2, the V gene TRBV10-2; TRBD2 agrees at 7 bases. Germline values: CDR1 WSHSY, CDR2 SAAADI. CDR3 size: 15 residues. The V and J ends lost 8 bases and 7 bases, in that order; junction bases with no gene match: 13. The CDR3 nucleotides read TGCGCCAGCGCTAGCGGAGGGGCGATAATCGGGGAGCTGTTTTTT. It codes for CASASGGAIIGELFF.

This clonotype was detected only a few times. The rearrangement uses TRBV7-8 and TRBJ2-1; D is unresolved. V was trimmed by 1 base and J by 8 bases, leaving 12 bases between them. The CDR3 spans 14 residues. From germline, CDR1 is SGHVS and CDR2 FQNEAQ. CDR3 DNA sequence: TGTGCCAGCAGCTTAGTAGCCCCGAGGCATGAGCAGTTCTTC. Its translation: CASSLVAPRHEQFF.

V and J are TRBV5-1 and TRBJ1-4; 7 nucleotides match TRBD1. Per the germline V gene, CDR1 is SGHRS and CDR2 is YFSETQ. The CDR3 loop spans 16 amino acids. V shed 2 bases and J 0 bases; nucleotides not matched to a gene: 4. CDR3 region: CASSLQGGTTNEKLFF. In nucleotides, the CDR3 is TGCGCCAGCAGCTTACAAGGGGGCACAACTAATGAAAAACTGTTTTTT. Full variable domain (remainder filled in from reference TRBV5-1 and TRBJ1-4): KAGVTQTPRYLIKTRGQQVTLSCSPISGHRSVSWYQQTPGQGLQFLFEYFSETQRNKGNFPGRFSGRQFSNSRSEMNVSTLELGDSALYLCASSLQGGTTNEKLFFGSGTQLSVL.

The chain links TRBV6-5 to TRBJ1-5; the match to TRBD1 covers 7 bases. The CDR3 has 14 residues. From germline, CDR1 is MNHEY and CDR2 SVGAGI. V was pared by 2 bases and J by 2 bases, with 0 bases of the junction left unmatched. The chain's CDR3 is CASSYRGRNQPQHF. CDR3 in DNA: TGTGCCAGCAGTTACAGGGGGCGCAATCAGCCCCAGCATTTT.

The V and J genes are TRBV11-2 and TRBJ2-3; 13 bases line up with TRBD2. CDR3 length: 18 amino acids. V shed 3 bases and J 2 bases; nucleotides not matched to a gene: 8. Germline values: CDR1 SGHAT, CDR2 FQNNGV. CDR3 loop: CASSFMGLAGTSTDTQYF. In nucleotides, the CDR3 is TGTGCCAGCAGCTTTATGGGACTAGCGGGAACCTCCACAGATACGCAGTATTTT.

This clonotype was seen ten or more times. V and J are TRBV7-9 and TRBJ2-1; D might be TRBD2 (5 bases). The CDR3 covers 15 residues. V lost 5 bases to trimming and J lost 0 bases, with 11 bases between them. Germline lookup yields CDR1 SEHNR and CDR2 FQNEAQ (reference sequence). The CDR3 reads CASSRADPSYNEQFF. CDR3 DNA: TGTGCCAGCAGCAGAGCGGACCCCTCCTACAATGAGCAGTTCTTC. Using reference TRBV7-9 and TRBJ2-1 for the parts outside the CDR3, the full variable domain is DTGVSQNPRHKITKRGQNVTFRCDPISEHNRLYWYRQTLGQGPEFLTYFQNEAQLEKSRLLSDRFSAERPKGSFSTLEIQRTEQGDSAMYLCASSRADPSYNEQFFGPGTRLTVL.

This sequence joins TRBV7-8 and TRBJ2-2, with a tentative D call TRBD2 (5 bases). Per germline, CDR1 SGHVS and CDR2 FQNEAQ. This CDR3 spans 16 amino acids. V was shortened by 0 bases and J by 0 bases, with 8 bases between the two germline ends. This CDR3 is CASSLALAANTGELFF. Here the CDR3 DNA reads TGTGCCAGCAGCTTAGCCCTAGCTGCGAACACCGGGGAGCTGTTTTTT.

The gene calls are TRBV19 and TRBJ2-2, with a weak D call TRBD2 (7 bases). This CDR3 has 14 residues. V was trimmed by 7 bases and J by 6 bases, leaving 15 bases between them. Germline assignment: CDR1 LNHDA and CDR2 SQIVND (reference sequence). CDR3 sequence: CASTQGLAAGELFF. The DNA of the CDR3 is TGTGCCAGTACCCAGGGGCTAGCGGCCGGGGAGCTGTTTTTT.

The chain is built from TRBV3-1 and TRBJ2-1; D uncertain. The V and J ends lost 6 bases and 7 bases respectively, with 16 bases between them. Germline lookup yields CDR1 LGHDT and CDR2 YNNKEL (reference sequence). The CDR3 contains 14 residues. This chain's CDR3 is CASSHFDAPNEQFF. The CDR3 bases are TGTGCCAGCAGTCATTTCGACGCTCCTAATGAGCAGTTCTTC.

This clonotype came up a few times. CDR3 in amino acids: CAILQGRWGYTF. DNA of the CDR3: TGTGCCATCTTACAGGGGCGTTGGGGCTACACCTTC. J is TRBJ1-2 and V is TRBV12-3 or TRBV12-4, with 7 bases matching TRBD1. Trimming took 10 bases from V and 8 from J; bases not matched to a gene: 10. The CDR3 extends over 12 amino acids.

The chain uses TRBV5-5 and TRBJ2-5; D may be TRBD1 or TRBD2 (5 bases each). Trimming pared 6 bases from V and 2 bases from J, leaving 14 bases between. The CDR3 contains 14 residues. Germline CDR1 is SGHKS and CDR2 is YYEKEE (reference sequence). The CDR3 sequence is CASNLGAGQETQYF. Written as DNA, the CDR3 is TGTGCCAGCAACCTCGGGGCAGGACAAGAGACCCAGTACTTC. The full variable domain, its missing parts supplied by reference TRBV5-5 and TRBJ2-5, is DAGVTQSPTHLIKTRGQQVTLRCSPISGHKSVSWYQQVLGQGPQFIFQYYEKEERGRGNFPDRFSARQFPNYSSELNVNALLLGDSALYLCASNLGAGQETQYFGPGTRLLVL.

This clonotype was observed at least ten times. This chain links TRBV7-2 with TRBJ2-1; perhaps TRBD2 as D (5 bases). In germline, CDR1 is SGHTA, CDR2 FQGNSA. This CDR3 region has 15 residues. The ends were cut back, 2 bases at V and 3 bases at J, with 11 bases in the middle. The CDR3 coding sequence is TGTGCCAGCAGCTTATCGAGGGAGTACTACAATGAGCAGTTCTTC. This gives the protein CASSLSREYYNEQFF.

V usage is TRBV19 and J usage is TRBJ2-7; tentatively, D is TRBD2 (6 bases). CDR3 length equals 14 residues. Germline lookup yields CDR1 LNHDA and CDR2 SQIVND (reference sequence). The V end lost 5 bases, the J end lost 7 bases, and 18 bases lay between the germline ends. CDR3 residues: CASSSGLRLGEQYF. The CDR3 coding sequence is TGTGCCAGTAGTTCGGGACTGCGGCTGGGGGAGCAGTACTTC.

This clonotype occurred a few times. V and J are TRBV28 and TRBJ1-4; D call uncertain. V shed 3 bases and J shed 8 bases, with 13 bases lying between them. The CDR3 extends over 14 amino acids. The V gene's germline CDR1 is MDHEN and CDR2 SYDVKM. The CDR3 DNA sequence: TGTGCCAGCAGTTTTAGGGTAGCGGAGGAAAAACTGTTTTTT. It translates to CASSFRVAEEKLFF.

This clonotype was counted a few times. This chain uses TRBV28 with TRBJ1-1, with 7 bases matching TRBD1. Trimming removed 5 bases from V and 0 bases from J; junction bases left unmatched: 21. Germline V gene data show CDR1 as MDHEN and CDR2 as SYDVKM. The CDR3 consists of 20 residues. CDR3 sequence reads: CASSPRVGRGRGRMNTEAFF. Written as DNA, the CDR3 is TGTGCCAGCAGTCCACGCGTCGGCAGGGGGAGAGGTCGAATGAACACTGAAGCTTTCTTT.

The chain joins TRBV4-2 to TRBJ2-3; 8 positions agree with TRBD2. The germline CDR1 and CDR2 sequences are LGHNA and YNFKEQ. The V gene end was trimmed by 1 base and the J gene end by 2 bases; junction bases not matched to a gene: 5. This CDR3 region has 16 residues. CDR3 bases: TGTGCCAGCAGCCAAGTCACTAGCGGCACCACAGATACGCAGTATTTT. Amino acids: CASSQVTSGTTDTQYF.

The rearrangement joins TRBV5-1 to TRBJ2-4; 9 bases fit TRBD2. With V trimmed by 3 bases and J by 10 bases, 11 bases remained unmatched. The length of the CDR3 is 15 residues. Germline V gene sequence: CDR1 SGHRS, CDR2 YFSETQ. This chain's CDR3 is CASSSTSGGTGIQYF. Here the CDR3 DNA reads TGCGCCAGCAGCTCGACTAGCGGAGGGACGGGAATTCAGTACTTC.

This clonotype has only a few counts. Here the CDR3 DNA reads TGTGCCAGCAGTGTAGGCAGGGCGGAACAAAAACTGTTTTTT. Translating gives CASSVGRAEQKLFF. This chain joins TRBV2 and TRBJ1-4; TRBD1 is a possible D gene (5 bases). Per germline, CDR1 SNHLY and CDR2 FYNNEI. Trimming stripped 4 bases from V and 9 bases from J, with 15 bases between. This CDR3 is 14 amino acids long.

This clonotype was seen more than once but under ten times. The chain has TRBV5-5 and TRBJ1-1; no clear D gene. CDR1 is SGHKS, CDR2 YYEKEE, per germline (reference sequence). CDR3 length equals 13 residues. The ends were cut back, 0 bases at V and 8 bases at J, with 11 bases in the middle. The DNA of the CDR3 is TGTGCCAGCAGCTTGGCCTGGGGAGGGGAAGCTTTCTTT. Translation: CASSLAWGGEAFF.

A remark on this clonotype: This may arise from a read error, as a much more abundant clone is one base away. The chain uses TRBV7-6 and TRBJ2-5; D is unresolved. CDR1 and CDR2 from the germline V gene are SGHVS and FNYEAQ. This CDR3 has 12 residues. The CDR3 nucleotides are TGTGCCACCAGCTTAGTTCAAGAGACCCAGTACTTC. This translates into CATSLVQETQYF.

In regard to this clonotype: The junction shows a germline mismatch at one end, possibly a read error. V usage is TRBV7-2 and J usage is TRBJ2-5; TRBD2 aligns across 10 bases. The CDR3 loop spans 15 amino acids. CDR1 and CDR2 from the germline V gene are SGHTA and FQGNSA. This CDR3 reads CASSVTAGGRETQSF. DNA of the CDR3: TGTGCCAGCAGCGTTACAGCGGGAGGGCGAGAGACCCAGTCCTTC.

This clonotype has only a few counts. J is TRBJ2-2 and V is TRBV10-3; TRBD2 might be the D (6 bases). The CDR3 has 12 residues. The germline V and J ends were trimmed by 8 bases and 5 bases, with 9 bases remaining between them. Germline CDR1 ENHRY, CDR2 SYGVKD. The CDR3 DNA is TGTGCCATCTCCCGGGGGACCGGGGAGCTGTTTTTT. This encodes CAISRGTGELFF.

In its sample, this clonotype was seen a few times. This sequence joins TRBV5-1 and TRBJ2-2; D perhaps matches TRBD2 (6 bases). The CDR3 spans 16 residues. The germline V gene encodes CDR1 SGHRS and CDR2 YFSETQ. Trimming left V 2 bases short and J 7 bases short, with 18 bases between. The CDR3 sequence is CASSLGAGSFFGELFF. The CDR3 region has the DNA TGCGCCAGCAGCTTAGGTGCGGGGTCCTTCTTCGGGGAGCTGTTTTTT.

A few counts support this clonotype. The chain couples TRBV7-7 to TRBJ2-1; 8 bases agree with TRBD2. Germline V lookup: CDR1 SSHAT, CDR2 FNYEAQ (reference sequence). The junction had 9 bases not matched to a gene; V was cut back by 5 bases and J by 6 bases. There are 15 residues in the CDR3. This chain's CDR3 is CASSPTSGGFNEQFF. CDR3 nucleotides: TGTGCCAGCAGCCCCACTAGCGGAGGTTTCAATGAGCAGTTCTTC.